The clone carrying this TCR beta chain showed up just a few times. Its specificity is unknown. The data are from a study of T-cell memory formation after mild COVID-19. For the study at large: For the most part, TCR clusters were specific to one donor. General observations from the study: Confirmation of SARS-CoV-2 specificity was lacking for second-wave clones peaking day 37. Contracting clones localized mainly to CM and EM when CD4+ and mainly to EMRA when CD8+. Detection of some responders pre-infection suggested pre-existing cross-reactive memory T cells participated.

V was clipped by 0 bases and J by 1 base, with 18 bases between them. The CDR3 covers 18 residues. Per the germline V gene, CDR1 is MGHRA and CDR2 is YSYEKL. MiXCR, applied by TCRdb to the 5' RACE reads, yields one record per CDR3 protein. The sample contains 70,000 to 95,000 distinct CDR3 sequences, 9.5% to 15% of which appear only once. Sequences were obtained from PBMCs or a T cell subset sorted from them (not recorded which). This chain links TRBV4-1 with TRBJ1-2; weak D call: TRBD1 (5 bases). The TCR was taken from a man between 18 and 29 years old who had mild COVID-19 (a few samples of this study predate the infection). Cell type and time point are not known. CDR3 loop: CASSQEPAKGPYNYGYTF. The CDR3 coding sequence is TGCGCCAGCAGCCAAGAACCGGCGAAGGGGCCTTATAACTATGGCTACACCTTC.